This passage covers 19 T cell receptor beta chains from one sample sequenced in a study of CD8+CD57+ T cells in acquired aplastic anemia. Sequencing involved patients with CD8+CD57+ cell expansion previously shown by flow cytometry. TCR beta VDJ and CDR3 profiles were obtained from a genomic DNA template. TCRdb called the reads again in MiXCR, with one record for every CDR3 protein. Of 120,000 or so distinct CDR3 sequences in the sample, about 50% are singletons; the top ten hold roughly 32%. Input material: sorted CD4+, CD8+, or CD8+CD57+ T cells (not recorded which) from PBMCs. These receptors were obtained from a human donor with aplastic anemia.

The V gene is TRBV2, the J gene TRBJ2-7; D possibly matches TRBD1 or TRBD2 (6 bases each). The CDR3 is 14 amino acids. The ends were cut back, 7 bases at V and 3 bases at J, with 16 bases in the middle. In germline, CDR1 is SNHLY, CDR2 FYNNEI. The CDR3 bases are TGTGCCAGCACGCGGGAACAGGGTGTCTACGAGCAGTACTTC. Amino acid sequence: CASTREQGVYEQYF.

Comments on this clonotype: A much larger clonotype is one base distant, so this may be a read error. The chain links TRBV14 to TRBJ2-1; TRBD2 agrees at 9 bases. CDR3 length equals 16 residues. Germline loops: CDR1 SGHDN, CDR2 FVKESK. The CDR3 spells CSSSQDWREGLNEQFF. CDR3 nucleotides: TGTTCCAGCAGCCAAGATTGGCGGGAGGGCCTAAATGAGCAGTTCTTC.

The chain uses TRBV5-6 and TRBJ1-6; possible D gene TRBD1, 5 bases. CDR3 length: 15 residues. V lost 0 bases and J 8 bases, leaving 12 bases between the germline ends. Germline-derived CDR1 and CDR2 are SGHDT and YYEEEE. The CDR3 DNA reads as TGTGCCAGCAGCTTGGTAGGGGTTGGCGATTCACCCCTCCACTTT. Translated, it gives CASSLVGVGDSPLHF.

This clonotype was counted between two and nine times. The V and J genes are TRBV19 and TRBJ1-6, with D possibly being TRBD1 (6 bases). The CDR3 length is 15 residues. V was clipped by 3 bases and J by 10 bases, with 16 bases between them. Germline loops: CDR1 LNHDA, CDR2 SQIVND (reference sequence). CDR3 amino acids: CASSISGTLRSPLHF. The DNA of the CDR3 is TGTGCCAGTAGTATCTCCGGGACACTTCGGTCACCCCTCCACTTT.

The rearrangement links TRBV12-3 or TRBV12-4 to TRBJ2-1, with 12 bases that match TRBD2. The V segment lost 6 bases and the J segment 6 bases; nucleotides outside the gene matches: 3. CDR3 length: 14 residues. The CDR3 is CASRLAGGGNEQFF. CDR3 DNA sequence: TGTGCCAGCAGACTAGCGGGAGGAGGCAATGAGCAGTTCTTC.

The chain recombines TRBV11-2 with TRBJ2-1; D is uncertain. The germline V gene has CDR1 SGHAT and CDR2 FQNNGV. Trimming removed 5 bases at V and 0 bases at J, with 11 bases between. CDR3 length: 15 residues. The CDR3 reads CASSQTDRSYNEQFF. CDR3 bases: TGTGCCAGCAGCCAGACCGATCGCTCCTACAATGAGCAGTTCTTC. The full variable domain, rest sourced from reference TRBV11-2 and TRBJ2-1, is EAGVAQSPRYKIIEKRQSVAFWCNPISGHATLYWYQQILGQGPKLLIQFQNNGVVDDSQLPKDRFSAERLKGVDSTLKIQPAKLEDSAVYLCASSQTDRSYNEQFFGPGTRLTVL.

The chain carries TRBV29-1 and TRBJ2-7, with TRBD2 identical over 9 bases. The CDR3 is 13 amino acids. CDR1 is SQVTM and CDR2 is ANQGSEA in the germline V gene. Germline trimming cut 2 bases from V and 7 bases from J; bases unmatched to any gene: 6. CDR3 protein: CSVEIAGAGEQYF. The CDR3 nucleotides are TGCAGCGTTGAAATAGCGGGGGCCGGGGAGCAGTACTTC.

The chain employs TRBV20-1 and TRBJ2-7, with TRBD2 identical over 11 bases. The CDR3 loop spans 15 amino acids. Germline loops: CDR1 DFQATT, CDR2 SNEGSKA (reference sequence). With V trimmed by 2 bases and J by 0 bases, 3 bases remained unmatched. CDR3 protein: CSARPGTSGSYEQYF. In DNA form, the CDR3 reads TGCAGTGCTAGACCCGGGACTAGCGGCTCCTACGAGCAGTACTTC.

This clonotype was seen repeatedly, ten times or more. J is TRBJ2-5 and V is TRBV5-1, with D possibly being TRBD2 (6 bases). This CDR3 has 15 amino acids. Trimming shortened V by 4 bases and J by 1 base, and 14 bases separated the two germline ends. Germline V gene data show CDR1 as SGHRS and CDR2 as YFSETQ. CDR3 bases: TGCGCCAGCAGCCCCCAGGGCGGGGCCCAAGAGACCCAGTACTTC. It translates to CASSPQGGAQETQYF.

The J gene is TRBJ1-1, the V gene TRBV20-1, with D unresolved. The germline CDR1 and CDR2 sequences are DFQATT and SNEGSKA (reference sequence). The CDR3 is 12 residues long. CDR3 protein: CTAREGNTEAFF. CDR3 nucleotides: TGCACCGCCCGTGAGGGTAACACTGAAGCTTTCTTT.

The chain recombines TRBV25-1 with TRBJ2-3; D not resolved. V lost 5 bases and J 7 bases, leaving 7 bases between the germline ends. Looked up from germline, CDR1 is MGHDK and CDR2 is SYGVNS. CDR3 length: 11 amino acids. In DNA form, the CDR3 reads TGTGCCAGCAGTATCGGCAATACGCAGTATTTT. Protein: CASSIGNTQYF.

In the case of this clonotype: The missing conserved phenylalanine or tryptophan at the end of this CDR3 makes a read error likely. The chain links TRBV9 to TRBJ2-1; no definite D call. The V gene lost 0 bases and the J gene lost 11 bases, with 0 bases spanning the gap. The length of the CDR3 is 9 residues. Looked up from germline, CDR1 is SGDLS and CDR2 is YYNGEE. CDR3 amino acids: CASSVEQFL. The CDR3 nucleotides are TGTGCCAGCAGCGTAGAGCAGTTCTTA.

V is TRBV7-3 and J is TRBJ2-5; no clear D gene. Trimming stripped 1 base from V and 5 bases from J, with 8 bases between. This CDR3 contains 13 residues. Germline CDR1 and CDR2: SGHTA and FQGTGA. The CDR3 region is CASSLNPGETQYF. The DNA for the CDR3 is TGTGCCAGCAGCTTAAACCCCGGGGAGACCCAGTACTTC.

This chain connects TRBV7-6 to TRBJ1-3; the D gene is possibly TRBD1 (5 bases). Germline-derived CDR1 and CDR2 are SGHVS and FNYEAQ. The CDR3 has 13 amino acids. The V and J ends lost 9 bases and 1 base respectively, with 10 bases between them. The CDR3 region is CASMGGSGNTIYF. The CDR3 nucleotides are TGTGCCAGTATGGGGGGGTCTGGAAACACCATATATTTT.

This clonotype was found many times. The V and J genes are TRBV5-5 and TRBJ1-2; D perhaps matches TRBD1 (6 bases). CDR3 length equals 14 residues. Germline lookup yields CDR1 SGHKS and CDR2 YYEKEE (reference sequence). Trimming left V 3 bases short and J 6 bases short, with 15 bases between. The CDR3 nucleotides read TGTGCCAGCAGCTCTACACAGGGAATTGATGGCTACACCTTC. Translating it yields CASSSTQGIDGYTF.

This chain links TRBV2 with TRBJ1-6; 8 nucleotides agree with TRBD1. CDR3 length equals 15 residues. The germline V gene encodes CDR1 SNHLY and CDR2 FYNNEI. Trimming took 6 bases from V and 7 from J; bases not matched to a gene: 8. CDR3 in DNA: TGTGCCAGCAGCTCCCTGGACAGGGACAATTCACCCCTCCACTTT. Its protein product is CASSSLDRDNSPLHF.

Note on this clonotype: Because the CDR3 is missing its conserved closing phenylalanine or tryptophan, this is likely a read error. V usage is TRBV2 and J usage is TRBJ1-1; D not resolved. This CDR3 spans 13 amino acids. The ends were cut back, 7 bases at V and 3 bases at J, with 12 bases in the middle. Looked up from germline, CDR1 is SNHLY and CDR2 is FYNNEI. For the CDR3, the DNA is TGTGCCAGCACTTCGACTCCGGACACTGAAGCTTTCCTT. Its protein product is CASTSTPDTEAFL.

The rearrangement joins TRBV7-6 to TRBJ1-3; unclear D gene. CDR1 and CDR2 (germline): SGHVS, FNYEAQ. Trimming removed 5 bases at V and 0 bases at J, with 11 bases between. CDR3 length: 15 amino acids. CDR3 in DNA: TGTGCCAGCAGCCCAAACCCCCTCTCTGGAAACACCATATATTTT. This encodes CASSPNPLSGNTIYF. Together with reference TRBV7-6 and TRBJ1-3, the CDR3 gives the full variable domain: GAGVSQSPRYKVTKRGQDVALRCDPISGHVSLYWYRQALGQGPEFLTYFNYEAQQDKSGLPNDRFSAERPEGSISTLTIQRTEQRDSAMYRCASSPNPLSGNTIYFGEGSWLTVV.

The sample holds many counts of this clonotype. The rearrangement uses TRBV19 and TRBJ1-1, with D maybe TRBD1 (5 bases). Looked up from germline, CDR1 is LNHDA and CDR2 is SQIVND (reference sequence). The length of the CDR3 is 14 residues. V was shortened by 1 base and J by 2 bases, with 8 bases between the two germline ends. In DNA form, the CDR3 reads TGTGCCAGTAGTATAGCCAGGGCCAACACTGAAGCTTTCTTT. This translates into CASSIARANTEAFF.